The next 15 T cell receptor beta chains were all read from a single sample in a study of cytomegalovirus exposure and HLA in healthy donors. PCR primers comprised 60 Vbeta and 13 Jbeta primers. The method was immunoSEQ multiplex PCR; TCRdb's version includes in-frame clones alone and lacks a portion of them. The data show about 160,000 clones, 85% seen once. The sample comprised PBMCs. The receptors originated from a boy between 2 and 10 years old in good health and CMV-seronegative.

V gene TRBV7-9 combines with J gene TRBJ1-2; TRBD1 matches at 9 bases. The V gene end was trimmed by 5 bases and the J gene end by 8 bases; junction bases not matched to a gene: 9. The germline CDR1 and CDR2 sequences are SEHNR and FQNEAQ (reference sequence). This CDR3 is 14 amino acids long. CDR3 protein: CASSGPGQGRGYTF. The CDR3 DNA follows: TGTGCCAGCAGCGGGCCGGGACAGGGTAGAGGCTACACCTTC.

The genes are TRBV30 and TRBJ2-3, with 8 bases matching TRBD1. V lost 3 bases to trimming and J lost 1 base; unmatched junction nucleotides: 6. CDR1 is GTSNPN and CDR2 is SVGIG in the germline V gene (reference sequence). This CDR3 region has 15 residues. CDR3: CAWSPGGGGTDTQYF. CDR3 coding DNA: TGTGCCTGGAGCCCAGGGGGCGGCGGCACAGATACGCAGTATTTT.

The chain is built from TRBV28 and TRBJ2-7, with 11 bases aligning to TRBD2. The CDR3 contains 15 residues. Germline trimming cut 6 bases from V and 2 bases from J; bases unmatched to any gene: 6. In germline, CDR1 is MDHEN, CDR2 SYDVKM. The CDR3 DNA is TGTGCCAGCAGCCAAGGACTAGCGGGCCCCTACGAGCAGTACTTC. This encodes CASSQGLAGPYEQYF.

The CDR3 region has the DNA TGTGCCAGCAGCCAGTCCGGGACAGGGCCTTCACCCCTCCACTTT. Translation gives CASSQSGTGPSPLHF. The J gene is TRBJ1-6, the V gene TRBV7-9; 9 positions match TRBD1. CDR1 and CDR2 from the germline V gene are SEHNR and FQNEAQ (reference sequence). This CDR3 comprises 15 residues. The V and J ends lost 5 bases and 9 bases, in that order; junction bases with no gene match: 8.

The rearrangement joins TRBV7-9 to TRBJ2-7; D might be TRBD1 (6 bases). The germline CDR1 and CDR2 sequences are SEHNR and FQNEAQ (reference sequence). CDR3 size: 15 residues. With 5 bases removed from V and 1 base from J, the gap between germline ends came to 15 bases. This chain's CDR3 is CASSTHRVESYEQYF. The CDR3 coding sequence is TGTGCCAGCAGCACACACAGGGTAGAGTCCTACGAGCAGTACTTC.

V gene TRBV2 combines with J gene TRBJ2-1, with TRBD1 matching over 9 bases. The V gene end was trimmed by 7 bases and the J gene end by 6 bases; junction bases not matched to a gene: 7. The CDR3 extends over 14 amino acids. Germline CDR1 reads SNHLY; CDR2 reads FYNNEI. CDR3 region: CASKWWGQGNEQFF. The CDR3 nucleotides are TGTGCCAGCAAGTGGTGGGGACAGGGCAATGAGCAGTTCTTC. The variable domain in full, with the rest retrieved from reference TRBV2 and TRBJ2-1, is EPEVTQTPSHQVTQMGQEVILRCVPISNHLYFYWYRQILGQKVEFLVSFYNNEISEKSEIFDDQFSVERPDGSNFTLKIRSTKLEDSAMYFCASKWWGQGNEQFFGPGTRLTVL.

The V gene is TRBV6-5, the J gene TRBJ1-2, with D unresolved. The CDR3 is 16 amino acids. The germline V and J ends were trimmed by 0 bases and 1 base, with 12 bases remaining between them. The germline gives CDR1 MNHEY, CDR2 SVGAGI. CDR3 nucleotides: TGTGCCAGCAGTTACTCACCCCGGGTCAGTAACTATGGCTACACCTTC. Amino acid sequence: CASSYSPRVSNYGYTF.

V usage is TRBV30 and J usage is TRBJ2-5; no clear D gene. This CDR3 comprises 13 residues. Germline V gene data show CDR1 as GTSNPN and CDR2 as SVGIG (reference sequence). V was clipped by 7 bases and J by 5 bases, with 17 bases between them. CDR3 region: CASEVDSSETQYF. The DNA for the CDR3 is TGTGCCTCTGAGGTGGATAGCTCGGAGACCCAGTACTTC.

The CDR3 protein is CAWSVGVRTVPFEAFF. The CDR3 DNA reads as TGTGCCTGGAGTGTAGGAGTTCGGACAGTACCTTTTGAAGCTTTCTTT. This sequence joins TRBV30 and TRBJ1-1, with D perhaps matching TRBD1 (6 bases). Trimming pared 0 bases from V and 7 bases from J, leaving 21 bases between. Germline V gene lookup returns CDR1 GTSNPN and CDR2 SVGIG (reference sequence). The CDR3 has 16 amino acids.

This clone is a singleton in its sample. This rearrangement joins TRBV19 to TRBJ2-2; 8 nucleotides agree with TRBD2. The V gene's germline CDR1 is LNHDA and CDR2 SQIVND (reference sequence). The J segment lost 6 bases and the V segment lost 4 bases, leaving 10 bases of the junction unmatched. This CDR3 contains 16 residues. This chain's CDR3 is CASSRGLGKFAGELFF. The DNA of the CDR3 is TGTGCCAGTAGTAGGGGACTAGGGAAATTCGCCGGGGAGCTGTTTTTT.

In this sample, this clone turned up once. CDR3 amino acids: CASSEGLGGGRRNEKLFF. Written as DNA, the CDR3 is TGTGCCAGCAGTGAAGGGCTCGGAGGTGGTCGGCGGAATGAAAAACTGTTTTTT. The chain is built from TRBV6-1 and TRBJ1-4; no definite D call. Trimming shortened V by 1 base and J by 5 bases, and 20 bases separated the two germline ends. The CDR3 has 18 amino acids. Germline V gene sequence: CDR1 MNHNS, CDR2 SASEGT.

The chain couples TRBV18 to TRBJ2-1; 12 bases match TRBD2. This CDR3 region has 15 residues. Germline assignment: CDR1 KGHSH and CDR2 LQKENI. V dropped 3 bases and J dropped 6; count of bases not matched to a gene: 3. The CDR3 sequence is CASSPLAGGGNEQFF. The CDR3 bases are TGTGCCAGCTCACCTCTAGCGGGGGGGGGCAATGAGCAGTTCTTC.

The gene calls are TRBV7-2 and TRBJ2-7; 10 nucleotides match TRBD2. CDR1 is SGHTA, CDR2 FQGNSA, per germline. The V segment lost 8 bases and the J segment 1 base; nucleotides outside the gene matches: 2. The CDR3 has 13 amino acids. The CDR3 protein is CASGLAESYEQYF. The CDR3, as DNA: TGTGCCAGCGGACTAGCGGAATCCTACGAGCAGTACTTC. The whole variable domain, filled in from reference TRBV7-2 and TRBJ2-7, reads GAGVSQSPSNKVTEKGKDVELRCDPISGHTALYWYRQSLGQGLEFLIYFQGNSAPDKSGLPSDRFSAERTGGSVSTLTIQRTQQEDSAVYLCASGLAESYEQYFGPGTRLTVT.

This chain connects TRBV2 to TRBJ1-5; D is possibly TRBD1 (5 bases). The germline V gene encodes CDR1 SNHLY and CDR2 FYNNEI. The CDR3 runs to 18 residues. V lost 2 bases to trimming and J lost 0 bases, with 17 bases between them. In DNA form, the CDR3 reads TGTGCCAGCAGTGAATATTCCGACAGACTCTATAGCAATCAGCCCCAGCATTTT. This translates into CASSEYSDRLYSNQPQHF.

The genes are TRBV6-1 and TRBJ1-1; TRBD1 aligns across 9 bases. Per the germline V gene, CDR1 is MNHNS and CDR2 is SASEGT. The CDR3 runs to 15 residues. The trim removed 2 bases at V and 7 bases at J, leaving 8 bases unmatched. The CDR3 region is CASSERGTGRYEAFF. The DNA for the CDR3 is TGTGCCAGCAGTGAAAGGGGGACAGGGCGATATGAAGCTTTCTTT.